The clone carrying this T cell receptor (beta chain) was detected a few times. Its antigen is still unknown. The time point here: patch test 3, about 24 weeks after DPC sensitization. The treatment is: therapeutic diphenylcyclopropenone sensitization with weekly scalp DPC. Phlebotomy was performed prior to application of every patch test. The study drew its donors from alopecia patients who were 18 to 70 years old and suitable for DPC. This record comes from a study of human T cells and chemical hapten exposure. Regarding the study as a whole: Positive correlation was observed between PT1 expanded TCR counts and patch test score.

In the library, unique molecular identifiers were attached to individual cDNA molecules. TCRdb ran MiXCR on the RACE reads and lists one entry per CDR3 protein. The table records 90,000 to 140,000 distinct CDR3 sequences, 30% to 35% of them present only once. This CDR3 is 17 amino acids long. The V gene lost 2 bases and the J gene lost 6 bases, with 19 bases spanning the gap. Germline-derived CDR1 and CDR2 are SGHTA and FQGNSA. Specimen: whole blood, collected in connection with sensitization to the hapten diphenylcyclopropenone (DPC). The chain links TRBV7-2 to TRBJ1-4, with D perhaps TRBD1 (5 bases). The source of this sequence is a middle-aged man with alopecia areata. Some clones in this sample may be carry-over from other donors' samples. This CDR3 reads CASSLPLSGQGDEKLFF. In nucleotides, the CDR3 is TGTGCCAGCAGCTTACCCCTTAGTGGGCAGGGAGATGAAAAACTGTTTTTT. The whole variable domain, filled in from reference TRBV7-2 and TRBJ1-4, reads GAGVSQSPSNKVTEKGKDVELRCDPISGHTALYWYRQSLGQGLEFLIYFQGNSAPDKSGLPSDRFSAERTGGSVSTLTIQRTQQEDSAVYLCASSLPLSGQGDEKLFFGSGTQLSVL.